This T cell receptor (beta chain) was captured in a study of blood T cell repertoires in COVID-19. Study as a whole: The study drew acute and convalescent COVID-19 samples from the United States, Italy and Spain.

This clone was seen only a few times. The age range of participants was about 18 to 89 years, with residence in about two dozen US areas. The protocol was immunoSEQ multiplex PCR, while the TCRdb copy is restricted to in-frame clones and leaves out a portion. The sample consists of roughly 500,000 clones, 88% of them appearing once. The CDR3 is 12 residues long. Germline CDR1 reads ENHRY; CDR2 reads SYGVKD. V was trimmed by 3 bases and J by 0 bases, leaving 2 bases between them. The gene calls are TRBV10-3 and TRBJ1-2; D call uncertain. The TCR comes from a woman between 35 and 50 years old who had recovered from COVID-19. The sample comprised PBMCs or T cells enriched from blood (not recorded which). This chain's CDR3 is CAISDTNYGYTF. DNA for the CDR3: TGTGCCATCAGTGACACTAACTATGGCTACACCTTC.